Each of the 22 T cell receptor beta chains below was sequenced from the same sample in a study of T cells in localized non-small cell lung cancer. Profiling relied on immunoSEQ multiplex PCR, and the TCRdb table lists in-frame clones only, not all of them. The sample carries roughly 2,500 clones, 25% recorded once. Sequences were derived from lung tumor tissue, sampled before any cancer treatment. All receptors derive from a woman aged 40-70 years with stage I lung adenocarcinoma.

This clone was found a few times. The genes are TRBV11-3 and TRBJ2-4; 8 bases agree with TRBD2. V lost 5 bases and J lost 6; bases outside the gene matches: 12. The CDR3 covers 16 residues. Germline V lookup: CDR1 SGHNT, CDR2 YENEEA. CDR3 nucleotide sequence: TGTGCCAGCAGCCCTCGCGGGTCGAGCGGGGGAAACATTCAGTACTTC. Translating gives CASSPRGSSGGNIQYF.

This clone occurred a few times. The chain links TRBV28 to TRBJ2-1; TRBD2 aligns across 10 bases. CDR3 length: 16 amino acids. The germline V gene has CDR1 MDHEN and CDR2 SYDVKM. V shed 2 bases and J 4 bases; nucleotides not matched to a gene: 5. The CDR3 DNA is TGTGCCAGCAGTTTAGACCTAGCGGGAGATTACAATGAGCAGTTCTTC. Translation: CASSLDLAGDYNEQFF.

This chain connects TRBV19 to TRBJ1-2; D gene unclear. Germline V gene sequence: CDR1 LNHDA, CDR2 SQIVND (reference sequence). This CDR3 comprises 15 residues. V was trimmed by 3 bases and J by 6 bases, leaving 17 bases between them. CDR3 sequence (DNA): TGTGCCAGTAGTATTAATTCCAGAACGTCCGATGGCTACACCTTC. This translates into CASSINSRTSDGYTF.

In nucleotides, the CDR3 is TGTGCCTGGAGTGGAGATCAAGAGACCCAGTACTTC. This codes for CAWSGDQETQYF. The chain employs TRBV30 and TRBJ2-5; D unclear. Per germline, CDR1 GTSNPN and CDR2 SVGIG (reference sequence). The CDR3 has 12 residues. V lost 1 base and J lost 2, with 5 bases in between.

The chain links TRBV6-8 to TRBJ2-3, with unresolved D. The germline V gene encodes CDR1 MNHGY and CDR2 SAAAGT. The length of the CDR3 is 13 residues. Between the trimmed V and J ends, which lost 6 bases and 2 bases, there was a span of 9 bases. The DNA of the CDR3 is TGTGCCAGCAGGCACGGATACACAGATACGCAGTATTTT. Its translation is CASRHGYTDTQYF.

This clone is judged medium-sized. This sequence joins TRBV6-8 and TRBJ1-2, with D possibly TRBD1 on 5 matching bases. In germline, CDR1 is MNHGY, CDR2 SAAAGT. Trimming took off 4 bases at V and 12 bases at J, with 15 bases between the two ends. The CDR3 has 12 amino acids. Here the CDR3 DNA reads TGTGCCAGCAGTTGGGACGGAGGTAAAGACACCTTC. It is translated as CASSWDGGKDTF.

The chain employs TRBV2 and TRBJ1-5; 7 positions match TRBD1. The CDR3 consists of 14 residues. The trim removed 4 bases at V and 7 bases at J, leaving 7 bases unmatched. The germline V gene has CDR1 SNHLY and CDR2 FYNNEI. CDR3 DNA sequence: TGTGCCAGCAGTGGACAGGGTCGAGGGCAGCCCCAGCATTTT. It codes for CASSGQGRGQPQHF.

The chain recombines TRBV11-3 with TRBJ2-7; D might be TRBD2 (6 bases). Trimming removed 3 bases from V and 3 bases from J, with 15 bases in between. The CDR3 has 15 amino acids. Germline loops: CDR1 SGHNT, CDR2 YENEEA. CDR3 sequence reads: CASSFGGTVDYEQYF. For the CDR3, the DNA is TGTGCCAGCAGCTTTGGCGGGACTGTGGACTACGAGCAGTACTTC.

This clone showed up just a few times. This chain uses TRBV19 with TRBJ1-1; D perhaps matches TRBD1 (6 bases). The CDR3 loop spans 15 amino acids. Trimming stripped 4 bases from V and 4 bases from J, with 16 bases between. Germline values: CDR1 LNHDA, CDR2 SQIVND (reference sequence). The CDR3 protein is CASSTSDRGTTEAFF. The CDR3 nucleotides read TGTGCCAGTAGTACCTCGGACAGAGGAACCACTGAAGCTTTCTTT.

This clone is categorized as large. The chain employs TRBV14 and TRBJ2-1; 8 bases are shared with TRBD2. This CDR3 contains 16 residues. V lost 0 bases to trimming and J lost 6 bases; unmatched junction nucleotides: 7. Germline CDR1 SGHDN, CDR2 FVKESK. The CDR3 DNA follows: TGTGCCAGCAGCCAAGATCGGGTAGCGGGACGCAATGAGCAGTTCTTC. This gives the protein CASSQDRVAGRNEQFF.

The rearrangement links TRBV11-3 to TRBJ2-7; D is perhaps TRBD1 (6 bases). The germline V and J ends were trimmed by 5 bases and 5 bases, with 22 bases remaining between them. This CDR3 spans 16 amino acids. CDR1 is SGHNT, CDR2 YENEEA, per germline. The CDR3, as DNA: TGTGCCAGCAGCGACCTTTGGGACACCACTGGCCACGAGCAGTACTTC. Amino acids: CASSDLWDTTGHEQYF.

The chain is built from TRBV5-1 and TRBJ2-4, with D unresolved. Germline values: CDR1 SGHRS, CDR2 YFSETQ. The CDR3 runs to 15 residues. The V and J ends lost 4 bases and 0 bases respectively, with 11 bases between them. Here the CDR3 reads CASSPWAGAKNIQYF. CDR3 bases: TGCGCCAGCAGCCCCTGGGCTGGAGCCAAAAACATTCAGTACTTC. The entire variable domain, with the rest obtained from reference TRBV5-1 and TRBJ2-4, is as follows: KAGVTQTPRYLIKTRGQQVTLSCSPISGHRSVSWYQQTPGQGLQFLFEYFSETQRNKGNFPGRFSGRQFSNSRSEMNVSTLELGDSALYLCASSPWAGAKNIQYFGAGTRLSVL.

This clone has a handful of counts. The CDR3 DNA follows: TGTGCCAGCAGCCAGGGGGCAGGGAAAACCTACGAGCAGTACTTC. This gives the protein CASSQGAGKTYEQYF. The chain employs TRBV11-3 and TRBJ2-7; 8 nucleotides line up with TRBD1. V gave up 5 bases and J gave up 2 bases; unmatched junction bases: 8. There are 15 residues in the CDR3. Per germline, CDR1 SGHNT and CDR2 YENEEA.

This clone appeared a few times. The V gene is TRBV23-1, the J gene TRBJ2-7, with TRBD1 matching 8 bases. TRBV23-1 belongs to the ORF category, with a function that is uncertain. V trimming: 7 bases; J trimming: 5 bases; junction bases outside the gene matches: 10. The CDR3 has 14 residues. CDR3: CASNFRTGPHEQYF. CDR3 in DNA: TGCGCCAGCAATTTCCGGACAGGGCCCCACGAGCAGTACTTC.

V usage is TRBV19 and J usage is TRBJ2-7; 10 nucleotides agree with TRBD1. This CDR3 comprises 15 residues. The germline V gene has CDR1 LNHDA and CDR2 SQIVND (reference sequence). The ends lost 5 bases at V and 7 bases at J; junction bases unmatched: 11. The CDR3 protein is CASSSTRGQGPEQYF. For the CDR3, the DNA is TGTGCCAGTAGTTCAACCCGGGGACAGGGGCCGGAGCAGTACTTC.

This clone has more than one count but fewer than ten. V and J are TRBV6-8 and TRBJ1-1; tentative D call: TRBD1 (5 bases). The CDR3 consists of 16 residues. Germline V lookup: CDR1 MNHGY, CDR2 SAAAGT. Trimming removed 2 bases at V and 1 base at J, with 14 bases between. DNA of the CDR3: TGTGCCAGCAGTTACAAGTTTACAAGGGGGAACACTGAAGCTTTCTTT. This codes for CASSYKFTRGNTEAFF.

This clone occurred a few times. The chain employs TRBV6-8 and TRBJ2-7; TRBD1 aligns across 10 bases. CDR3 size: 15 residues. CDR1 and CDR2 from the germline V gene are MNHGY and SAAAGT. The V gene end was trimmed by 4 bases and the J gene end by 2 bases; junction bases not matched to a gene: 5. CDR3 bases: TGTGCCAGCAGTTTCTCCGGGACAGGGGCCTACGAGCAGTACTTC. Its protein is CASSFSGTGAYEQYF.

This clone was recorded a few times. V and J are TRBV28 and TRBJ2-2, with 7 bases that match TRBD2. The CDR3 runs 15 residues. V lost 6 bases to trimming and J lost 1 base; unmatched junction nucleotides: 5. CDR1 and CDR2 (germline): MDHEN, SYDVKM. The CDR3 DNA reads TGTGCCAGCAGGAGGGCTAGCGGGAACACCGGGGAGCTGTTTTTT. Translation: CASRRASGNTGELFF.

This clone has more than one count but fewer than ten. This sequence joins TRBV6-8 and TRBJ1-2; D not certain. V lost 8 bases, J lost 4 bases, and 11 bases lay in between. Germline loops: CDR1 MNHGY, CDR2 SAAAGT. This CDR3 contains 12 residues. CDR3 coding DNA: TGTGCCAGCGTTGGCCCGGGCTATGGCTACACCTTC. Translation gives CASVGPGYGYTF.

This sequence joins TRBV9 and TRBJ2-3; D gene uncertain. This CDR3 contains 14 residues. Trimming left V 0 bases short and J 0 bases short, with 5 bases between. Germline CDR1 is SGDLS and CDR2 is YYNGEE. This CDR3 is CASSVAGSTDTQYF. The CDR3 nucleotides are TGTGCCAGCAGCGTAGCTGGGAGCACAGATACGCAGTATTTT.

There are a few counts of this clone. The chain couples TRBV11-3 to TRBJ1-1; D is unresolved. The CDR3 covers 14 residues. CDR1 SGHNT and CDR2 YENEEA come from the germline V gene. The V and J ends lost 3 bases and 8 bases respectively, with 16 bases between them. The CDR3 here is CASSLGSGAVEAFF. The CDR3, as DNA: TGTGCCAGCAGCTTGGGCTCCGGAGCGGTAGAAGCTTTCTTT.

This chain connects TRBV29-1 to TRBJ1-1; the match to TRBD1 covers 8 bases. Germline V gene lookup returns CDR1 SQVTM and CDR2 ANQGSEA. The CDR3 totals 14 residues. Trimming took 7 bases from V and 3 from J; bases not matched to a gene: 10. CDR3 sequence reads: CSAQRQGRDTEAFF. The CDR3 DNA reads TGCAGCGCTCAGCGACAGGGGAGAGACACTGAAGCTTTCTTT.